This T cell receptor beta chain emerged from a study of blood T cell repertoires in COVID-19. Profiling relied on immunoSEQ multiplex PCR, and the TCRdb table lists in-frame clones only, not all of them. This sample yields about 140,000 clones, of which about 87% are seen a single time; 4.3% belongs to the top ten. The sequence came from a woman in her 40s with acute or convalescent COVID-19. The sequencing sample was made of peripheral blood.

The CDR3, as DNA: TGTGCCAGCAGCTTTGGGACAGGGACCCCCTACGAGCAGTACTTC. Protein: CASSFGTGTPYEQYF. V usage is TRBV7-9 and J usage is TRBJ2-7, with 9 bases that match TRBD1. V dropped 3 bases and J dropped 2; count of bases not matched to a gene: 5. This CDR3 is built from 15 residues. Germline CDR1 SEHNR, CDR2 FQNEAQ (reference sequence).